The rows below give T cell receptor beta chains drawn from one sample of a study of blood T cell repertoires in COVID-19. Here immunoSEQ multiplex PCR was the method, and the copy in TCRdb shows in-frame clones only, minus some. The data hold 30,000 to 45,000 clones, with approximately 91% observed a single time. Sequencing was done on a sample of peripheral blood. These receptors were taken from a man aged 65 to 79 with acute or convalescent COVID-19. Each CDR3 is given with its conserved first and last residue. Each record gives: V gene, D gene, clone size, J gene, CDR3 protein, CDR3 DNA. A D gene is named only where the DNA matches it firmly. Size tells how often a clone was seen (once, few, many) or the class of an expanded clone, and some rows leave it out.

>TRBV7-8|.|once|TRBJ1-6
CASTLYGGVDNSPLHF
TGTGCCAGCACCTTATATGGAGGGGTGGATAATTCACCCCTCCACTTT
>TRBV29-1|TRBD2|.|TRBJ2-2
CSVGTSGNTGELFF
TGCAGCGTTGGAACTAGCGGAAACACCGGGGAGCTGTTTTTT
>TRBV11-2|TRBD2|once|TRBJ2-7
CASSERVIALANEQYF
TGTGCCAGCAGCGAACGAGTCATAGCACTAGCGAACGAGCAGTACTTC
>TRBV29-1|.|.|TRBJ1-2
CSVGAGEARYGYTF
TGCAGCGTTGGGGCCGGGGAGGCACGATATGGCTACACCTTC
>TRBV5-1|.|.|TRBJ2-3
CASSLQLAGTDTQYF
TGCGCCAGCAGCTTGCAGTTGGCCGGCACAGATACGCAGTATTTT
>TRBV10-1|TRBD2|.|TRBJ2-1
CARDIAGAGNNEQFF
TGCGCCAGGGATATAGCGGGAGCCGGCAACAATGAGCAGTTCTTC
>TRBV5-4|TRBD1|.|TRBJ1-1
CASSQGQGSLRNTEAFF
TGTGCCAGCAGCCAGGGACAGGGTTCCTTACGGAACACTGAAGCTTTCTTT
>TRBV10-3|TRBD1|.|TRBJ1-1
CAISEWGQGLWTEAFF
TGTGCCATCAGTGAATGGGGACAGGGACTGTGGACTGAAGCTTTCTTT
>TRBV7-2|TRBD2|.|TRBJ2-1
CASSPGLAGPQGEQFF
TGTGCCAGCAGCCCGGGACTAGCGGGACCCCAGGGTGAGCAGTTCTTC
>TRBV5-6|TRBD1|.|TRBJ1-1
CASIRTGAGTEAFF
TGTGCCAGCATCCGGACAGGGGCCGGGACTGAAGCTTTCTTT
>TRBV3-1/TRBV3-2|.|.|TRBJ1-2
CASSQDSRSAPQAF
TGTGCCAGCAGCCAAGACTCGCGTTCGGCGCCCCAGGCCTTC
>TRBV25-1|TRBD1|once|TRBJ2-7
CASRRTGAYEQYF
TGTGCCAGCAGGCGGACAGGGGCCTACGAGCAGTACTTC
>TRBV5-8|.|.|TRBJ1-5
CASSKGQLNKQPQHF
TGTGCCAGCAGCAAAGGACAGTTAAACAAACAGCCCCAGCATTTT
>TRBV2|TRBD1|once|TRBJ1-5
CASRGGTGSNQPQHF
TGTGCCAGCAGGGGCGGGACAGGGTCGAATCAGCCCCAGCATTTT
>TRBV4-1|TRBD2|.|TRBJ2-1
CASSQASRSGRMDNEQFF
TGCGCCAGCAGCCAAGCTAGCCGAAGCGGGAGGATGGACAATGAGCAGTTCTTC
>TRBV4-1|TRBD1|.|TRBJ2-3
CASSQGQTGPFATQYF
TGCGCCAGCAGCCAAGGTCAGACAGGGCCTTTCGCTACGCAGTATTTT
>TRBV6-2/TRBV6-3|.|.|TRBJ2-3
CASSYVGVNTDTQYF
TGTGCCAGCAGTTATGTCGGGGTTAACACAGATACGCAGTATTTT
>TRBV6-4|TRBD1|few|TRBJ1-2
CASAGTGGSLHGYTF
TGTGCCAGCGCCGGGACAGGGGGTTCGCTTCATGGCTACACCTTC
>TRBV3-1/TRBV3-2|.|.|TRBJ2-6
CASRAQGSPNVLTF
TGTGCCAGCAGGGCACAGGGATCACCCAACGTCCTGACTTTC
>TRBV18|TRBD1|.|TRBJ2-7
CASSPGTGSGEQYF
TGTGCCAGCTCACCCGGGACAGGGTCCGGCGAGCAGTACTTC
>TRBV29-1|.|.|TRBJ2-2
CSVNRVGGNTGELFF
TGCAGCGTGAACAGGGTTGGTGGGAACACCGGGGAGCTGTTTTTT
>TRBV10-3|TRBD2|.|TRBJ2-7
CAISESSGSAYEQYF
TGTGCCATCAGTGAGTCCAGCGGGAGCGCCTACGAGCAGTACTTC
>TRBV9|.|.|TRBJ2-1
CASSVVTRGINEQFF
TGTGCCAGCAGCGTAGTAACGAGAGGAATCAATGAGCAGTTCTTC
>TRBV10-1|.|medium-sized|TRBJ2-5
CASSESGLPSLPETQYF
TGCGCCAGCAGTGAGTCCGGACTCCCCTCCCTCCCAGAGACCCAGTACTTC
>TRBV27|TRBD2|.|TRBJ2-1
CASSFWTSGRNEQFF
TGTGCCAGCAGTTTCTGGACTAGCGGGAGAAATGAGCAGTTCTTC
>TRBV18|.|.|TRBJ2-7
CASSPDNYEQYF
TGTGCCAGCTCACCGGACAACTACGAGCAGTACTTC
>TRBV19|.|.|TRBJ2-1
CASSRTQYNEQFF
TGTGCCAGTAGCCGGACACAGTACAATGAGCAGTTCTTC
>TRBV28|TRBD1|.|TRBJ2-1
CASQEGATYNEQFF
TGTGCCAGCCAAGAGGGGGCAACCTACAATGAGCAGTTCTTC
>TRBV29-1|TRBD1|.|TRBJ1-4
CSVQDRENEKLFF
TGCAGCGTCCAGGACAGGGAAAATGAAAAACTGTTTTTT